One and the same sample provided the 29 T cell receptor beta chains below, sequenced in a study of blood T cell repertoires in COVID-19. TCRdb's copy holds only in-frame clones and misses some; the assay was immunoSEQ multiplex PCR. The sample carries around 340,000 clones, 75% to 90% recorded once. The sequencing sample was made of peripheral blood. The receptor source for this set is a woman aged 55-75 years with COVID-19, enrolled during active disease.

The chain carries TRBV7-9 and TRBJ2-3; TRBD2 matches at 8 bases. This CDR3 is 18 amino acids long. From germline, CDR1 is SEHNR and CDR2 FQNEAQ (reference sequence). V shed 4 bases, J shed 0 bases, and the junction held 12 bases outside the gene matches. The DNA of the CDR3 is TGTGCCAGCAGCTCCCTCCGCGGGGGGCTGGCTAGCACAGATACGCAGTATTTT. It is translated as CASSSLRGGLASTDTQYF.

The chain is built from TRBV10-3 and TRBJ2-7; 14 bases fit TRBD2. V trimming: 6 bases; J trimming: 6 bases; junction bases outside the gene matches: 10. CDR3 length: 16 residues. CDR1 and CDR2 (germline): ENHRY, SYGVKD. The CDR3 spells CAISGLAGGILSEQYF. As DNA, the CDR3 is TGTGCCATCAGCGGACTAGCGGGGGGTATTTTGTCCGAGCAGTACTTC.

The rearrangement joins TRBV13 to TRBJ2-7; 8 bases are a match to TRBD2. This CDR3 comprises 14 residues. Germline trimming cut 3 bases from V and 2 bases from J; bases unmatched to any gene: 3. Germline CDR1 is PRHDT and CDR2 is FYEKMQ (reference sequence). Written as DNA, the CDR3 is TGTGCCAGCAGCTTCCGGGGGGGAGCCTACGAGCAGTACTTC. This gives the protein CASSFRGGAYEQYF.

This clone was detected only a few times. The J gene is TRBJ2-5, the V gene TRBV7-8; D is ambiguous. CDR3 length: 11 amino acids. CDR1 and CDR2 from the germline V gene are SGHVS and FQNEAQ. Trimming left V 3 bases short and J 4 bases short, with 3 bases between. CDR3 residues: CASSFSETQYF. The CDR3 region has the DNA TGTGCCAGCAGCTTCTCAGAGACCCAGTACTTC.

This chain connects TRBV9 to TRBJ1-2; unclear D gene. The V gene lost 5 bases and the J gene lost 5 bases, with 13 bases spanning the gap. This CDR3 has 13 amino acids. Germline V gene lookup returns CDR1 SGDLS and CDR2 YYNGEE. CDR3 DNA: TGTGCCAGCAGTATTAACATGATGTATGGCTACACCTTC. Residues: CASSINMMYGYTF.

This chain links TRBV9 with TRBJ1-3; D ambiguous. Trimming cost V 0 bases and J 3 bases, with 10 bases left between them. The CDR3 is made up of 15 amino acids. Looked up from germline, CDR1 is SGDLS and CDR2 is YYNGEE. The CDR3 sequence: CASSVEEGFGNTIYF. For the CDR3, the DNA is TGTGCCAGCAGCGTAGAAGAGGGTTTTGGAAACACCATATATTTT.

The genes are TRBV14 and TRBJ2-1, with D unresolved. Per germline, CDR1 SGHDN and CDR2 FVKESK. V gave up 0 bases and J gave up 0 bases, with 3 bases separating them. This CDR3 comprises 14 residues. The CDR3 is CASSQDSSYNEQFF. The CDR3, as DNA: TGTGCCAGCAGCCAAGACAGCTCCTACAATGAGCAGTTCTTC.

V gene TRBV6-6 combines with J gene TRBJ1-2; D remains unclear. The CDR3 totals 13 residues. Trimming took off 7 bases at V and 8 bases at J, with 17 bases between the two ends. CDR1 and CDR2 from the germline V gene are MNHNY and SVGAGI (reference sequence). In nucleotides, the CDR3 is TGTGCCAGCACTCAAACCGGGGAAGGAGGCTACACCTTC. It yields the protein CASTQTGEGGYTF.

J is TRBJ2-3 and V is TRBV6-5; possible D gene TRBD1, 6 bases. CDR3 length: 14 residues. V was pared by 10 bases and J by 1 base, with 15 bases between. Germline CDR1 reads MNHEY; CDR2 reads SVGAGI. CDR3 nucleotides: TGTGCCAACCTTCGGGACAACCGCACAGATACGCAGTATTTT. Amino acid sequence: CANLRDNRTDTQYF.

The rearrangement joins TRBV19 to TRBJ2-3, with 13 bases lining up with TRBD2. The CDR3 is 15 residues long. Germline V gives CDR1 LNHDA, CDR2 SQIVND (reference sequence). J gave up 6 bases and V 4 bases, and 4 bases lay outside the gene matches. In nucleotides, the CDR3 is TGTGCCAGTAGTACCGGACTAGCGGGGGCCGATACGCAGTATTTT. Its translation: CASSTGLAGADTQYF.

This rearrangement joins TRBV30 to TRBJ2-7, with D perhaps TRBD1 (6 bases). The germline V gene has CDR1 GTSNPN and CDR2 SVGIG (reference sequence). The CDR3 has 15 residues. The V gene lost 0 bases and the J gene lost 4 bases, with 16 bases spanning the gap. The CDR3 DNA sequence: TGTGCCTGGAGTGTAGGGGTACAGGGTATTTACGAGCAGTACTTC. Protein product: CAWSVGVQGIYEQYF.

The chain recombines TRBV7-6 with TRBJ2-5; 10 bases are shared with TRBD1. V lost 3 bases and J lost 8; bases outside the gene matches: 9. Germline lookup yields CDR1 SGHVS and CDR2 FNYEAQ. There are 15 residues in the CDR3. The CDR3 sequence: CASSFGQGVGSTQYF. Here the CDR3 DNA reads TGTGCCAGCAGCTTTGGACAGGGGGTGGGAAGTACCCAGTACTTC.

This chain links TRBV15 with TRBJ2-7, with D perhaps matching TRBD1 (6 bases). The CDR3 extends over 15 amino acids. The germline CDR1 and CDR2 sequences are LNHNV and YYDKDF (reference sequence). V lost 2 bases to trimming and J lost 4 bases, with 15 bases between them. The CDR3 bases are TGTGCCACCAGCAGAACAGGGCAGCGGTCGTACGAGCAGTACTTC. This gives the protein CATSRTGQRSYEQYF.

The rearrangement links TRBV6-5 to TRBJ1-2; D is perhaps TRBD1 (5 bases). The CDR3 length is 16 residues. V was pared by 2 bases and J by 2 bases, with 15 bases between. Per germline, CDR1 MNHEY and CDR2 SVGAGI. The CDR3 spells CASSYGVAGINYGYTF. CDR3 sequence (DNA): TGTGCCAGCAGTTACGGAGTGGCAGGGATAAACTATGGCTACACCTTC.

The CDR3 protein is CASSEWGKEYNEQFF. CDR3 in DNA: TGTGCCAGCAGTGAATGGGGCAAGGAATACAATGAGCAGTTCTTC. The V call is TRBV6-1, the J call TRBJ2-1; possibly TRBD1 for D (5 bases). V shed 2 bases and J shed 4 bases, with 12 bases lying between them. Per germline, CDR1 MNHNS and CDR2 SASEGT. The CDR3 sequence is 15 residues long.

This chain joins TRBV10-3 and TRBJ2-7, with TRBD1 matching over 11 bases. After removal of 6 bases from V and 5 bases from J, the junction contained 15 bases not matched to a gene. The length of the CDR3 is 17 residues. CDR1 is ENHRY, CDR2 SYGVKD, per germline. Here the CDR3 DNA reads TGTGCCATCAGCCCGAATTCAGGGACAGGGGGGAGTCACGAGCAGTACTTC. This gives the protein CAISPNSGTGGSHEQYF.

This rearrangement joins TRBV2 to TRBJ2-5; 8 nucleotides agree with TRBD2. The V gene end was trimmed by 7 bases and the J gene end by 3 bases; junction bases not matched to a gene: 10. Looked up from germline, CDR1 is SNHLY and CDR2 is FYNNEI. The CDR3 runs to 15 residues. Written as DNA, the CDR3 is TGTGCCAGCAAGGGGGTAGCGGGGAGTGAAGAGACCCAGTACTTC. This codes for CASKGVAGSEETQYF.

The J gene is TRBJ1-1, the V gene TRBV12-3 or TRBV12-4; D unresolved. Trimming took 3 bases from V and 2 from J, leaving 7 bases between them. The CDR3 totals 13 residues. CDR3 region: CASSFILNTEAFF. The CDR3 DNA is TGTGCCAGCAGTTTTATCTTAAACACTGAAGCTTTCTTT.

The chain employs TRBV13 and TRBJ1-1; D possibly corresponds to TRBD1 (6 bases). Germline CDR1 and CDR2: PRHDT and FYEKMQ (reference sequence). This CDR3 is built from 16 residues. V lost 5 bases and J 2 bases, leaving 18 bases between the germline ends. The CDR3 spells CASSRTGNTGNTEAFF. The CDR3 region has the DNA TGTGCCAGCAGCCGAACAGGGAATACCGGTAACACTGAAGCTTTCTTT.

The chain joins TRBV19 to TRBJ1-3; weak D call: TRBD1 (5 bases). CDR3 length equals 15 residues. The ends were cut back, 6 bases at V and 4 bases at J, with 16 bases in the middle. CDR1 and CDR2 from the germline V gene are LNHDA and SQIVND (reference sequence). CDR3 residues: CASSPGWGVGNTIYF. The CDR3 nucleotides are TGTGCCAGTAGCCCCGGGTGGGGCGTCGGAAACACCATATATTTT.

CDR3 sequence: CATSSGRMVGGQGYTF. Here the CDR3 DNA reads TGTGCCACCAGCAGTGGCCGTATGGTAGGGGGTCAGGGCTACACCTTC. The rearrangement uses TRBV15 and TRBJ1-2; TRBD1 is a possible D gene (6 bases). V shed 3 bases and J shed 8 bases, with 22 bases lying between them. CDR1 and CDR2 from the germline V gene are LNHNV and YYDKDF (reference sequence). CDR3 length: 16 residues.

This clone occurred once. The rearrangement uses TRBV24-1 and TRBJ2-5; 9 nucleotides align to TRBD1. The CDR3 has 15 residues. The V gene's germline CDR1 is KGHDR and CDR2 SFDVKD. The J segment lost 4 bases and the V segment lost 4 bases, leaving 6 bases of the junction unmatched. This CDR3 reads CATSDSDRGGETQYF. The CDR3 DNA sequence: TGTGCCACCAGTGACTCGGACAGGGGCGGAGAGACCCAGTACTTC.

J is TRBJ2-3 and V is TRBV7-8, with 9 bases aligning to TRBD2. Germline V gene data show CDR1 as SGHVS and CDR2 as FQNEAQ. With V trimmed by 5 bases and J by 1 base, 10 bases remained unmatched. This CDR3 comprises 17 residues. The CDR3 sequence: CASSPRRIAGGTDTQYF. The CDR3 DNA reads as TGTGCCAGCAGCCCCAGGAGAATAGCGGGGGGCACAGATACGCAGTATTTT.

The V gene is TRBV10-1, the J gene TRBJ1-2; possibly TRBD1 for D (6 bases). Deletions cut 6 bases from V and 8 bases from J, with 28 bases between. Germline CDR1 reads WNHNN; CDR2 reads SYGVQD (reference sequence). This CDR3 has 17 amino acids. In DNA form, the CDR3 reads TGCGCCAGCAGCGAAACACCAAGACGCACAGGGATGAGCGGCTACACCTTC. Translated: CASSETPRRTGMSGYTF.

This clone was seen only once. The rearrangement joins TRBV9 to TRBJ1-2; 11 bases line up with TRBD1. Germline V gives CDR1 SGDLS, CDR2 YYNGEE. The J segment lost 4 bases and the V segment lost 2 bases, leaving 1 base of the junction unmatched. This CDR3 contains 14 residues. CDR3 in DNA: TGTGCCAGCAGCGTGGGACAGGGGGGCTATGGCTACACCTTC. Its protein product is CASSVGQGGYGYTF.

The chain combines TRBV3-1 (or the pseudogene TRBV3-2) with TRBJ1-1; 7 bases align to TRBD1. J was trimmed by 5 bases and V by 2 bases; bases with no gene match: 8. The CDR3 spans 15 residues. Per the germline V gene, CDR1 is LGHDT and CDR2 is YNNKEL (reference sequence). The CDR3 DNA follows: TGTGCCAGCAGCCAAAGTGCCGCAGGGGGGACTGAAGCTTTCTTT. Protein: CASSQSAAGGTEAFF.

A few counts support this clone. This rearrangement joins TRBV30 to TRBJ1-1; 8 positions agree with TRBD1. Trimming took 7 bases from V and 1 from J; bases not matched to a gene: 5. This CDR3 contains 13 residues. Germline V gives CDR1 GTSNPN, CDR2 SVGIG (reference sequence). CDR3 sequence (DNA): TGTGCCTCGTACAGGGGGACGAACACTGAAGCTTTCTTT. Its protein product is CASYRGTNTEAFF.

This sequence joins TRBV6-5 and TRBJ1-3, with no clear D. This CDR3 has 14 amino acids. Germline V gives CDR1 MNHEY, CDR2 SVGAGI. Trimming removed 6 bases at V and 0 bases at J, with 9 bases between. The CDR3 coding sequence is TGTGCCAGCAGCGACATCTTCTCTGGAAACACCATATATTTT. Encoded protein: CASSDIFSGNTIYF.

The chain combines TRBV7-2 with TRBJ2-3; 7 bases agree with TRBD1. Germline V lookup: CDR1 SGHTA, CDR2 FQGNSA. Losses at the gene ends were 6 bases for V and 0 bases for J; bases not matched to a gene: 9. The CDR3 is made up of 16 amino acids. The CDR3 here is CASRYRGGASTDTQYF. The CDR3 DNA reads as TGTGCCAGCAGATACAGGGGCGGAGCTAGCACAGATACGCAGTATTTT. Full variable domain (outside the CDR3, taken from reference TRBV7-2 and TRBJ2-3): GAGVSQSPSNKVTEKGKDVELRCDPISGHTALYWYRQSLGQGLEFLIYFQGNSAPDKSGLPSDRFSAERTGGSVSTLTIQRTQQEDSAVYLCASRYRGGASTDTQYFGPGTRLTVL.